These 2 T cell receptor beta chains originate from one sample sequenced in a study of blood T cell repertoires in COVID-19. The repertoire was sequenced with immunoSEQ multiplex PCR; TCRdb's copy has only in-frame clones and lacks some. The sample includes 34,000 or so clones, 80% to 90% seen only once; the top ten take 14% to 15%. The sample comprised peripheral blood. The source of these receptors is a man aged 55 to 69 with active COVID-19.

J is TRBJ2-5 and V is TRBV15; 7 positions match TRBD1. The trim removed 2 bases at V and 5 bases at J, leaving 11 bases unmatched. Germline V lookup: CDR1 LNHNV, CDR2 YYDKDF (reference sequence). This CDR3 comprises 16 residues. CDR3 region: CATSRNLGTAAETQYF. In DNA form, the CDR3 reads TGTGCCACCAGCAGAAACCTTGGGACAGCTGCCGAGACCCAGTACTTC. Filled out from reference TRBV15 and TRBJ2-5, the complete variable domain reads DAMVIQNPRYQVTQFGKPVTLSCSQTLNHNVMYWYQQKSSQAPKLLFHYYDKDFNNEADTPDNFQSRRPNTSFCFLDIRSPGLGDTAMYLCATSRNLGTAAETQYFGPGTRLLVL.

In this sample, this clone turned up once. The chain joins TRBV5-1 to TRBJ2-6, with 8 bases matching TRBD2. Germline CDR1 SGHRS, CDR2 YFSETQ. With 3 bases clipped from V and 3 bases from J, the junction kept 29 bases outside the gene matches. The CDR3 sequence is 24 residues long. The CDR3 DNA sequence: TGCGCCAGCAGCTGGGGGGGGGCCGCCGACCCCCTTAGCGGGATCCGACGTGGGGCCAACGTCCTGACTTTC. Translated: CASSWGGAADPLSGIRRGANVLTF.